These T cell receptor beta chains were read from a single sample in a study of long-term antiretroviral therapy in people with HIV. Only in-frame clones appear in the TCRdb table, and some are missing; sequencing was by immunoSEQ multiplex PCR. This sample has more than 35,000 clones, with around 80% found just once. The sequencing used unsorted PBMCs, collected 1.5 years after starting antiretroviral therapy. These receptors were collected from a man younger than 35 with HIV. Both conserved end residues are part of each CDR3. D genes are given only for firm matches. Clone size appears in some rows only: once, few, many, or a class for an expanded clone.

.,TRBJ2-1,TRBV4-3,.,CASSQEPSSYNEQFF,TGCGCCAGCAGCCAAGAGCCGAGCTCCTACAATGAGCAGTTCTTC
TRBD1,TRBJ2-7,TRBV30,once,CASRQGEYEQYF,TGTGCCTCGCGACAGGGGGAATACGAGCAGTACTTC
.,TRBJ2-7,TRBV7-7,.,CASSFGQGVDEQYF,TGTGCTAGCAGCTTCGGGCAGGGCGTGGACGAGCAGTACTTC
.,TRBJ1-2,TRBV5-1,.,CASSLVFTGDYGYTF,TGCGCCAGCAGCTTGGTTTTCACAGGCGACTATGGCTACACCTTC
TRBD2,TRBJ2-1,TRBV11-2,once,CASSLSGRGYNEQFF,TGTGCCAGCAGCTTAAGCGGGAGAGGCTACAATGAGCAGTTCTTC
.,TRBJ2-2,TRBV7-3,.,CASSPTPGGTGELFF,TGTGCCAGCAGCCCTACGCCCGGAGGGACCGGGGAGCTGTTTTTT
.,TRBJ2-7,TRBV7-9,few,CASSLEVVEEQYF,TGTGCCAGCAGCTTAGAGGTAGTGGAGGAGCAGTACTTC
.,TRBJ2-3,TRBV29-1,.,CSVEFTGQGTDTQYF,TGCAGCGTTGAGTTCACCGGGCAGGGCACAGATACGCAGTATTTT
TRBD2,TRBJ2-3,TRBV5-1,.,CASSSQLATSTDTQYF,TGCGCCAGCAGCTCGCAACTAGCGACAAGCACAGATACGCAGTATTTT
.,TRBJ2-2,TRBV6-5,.,CASSTRAINTGELFF,TGTGCCAGCAGTACTCGGGCCATCAACACCGGGGAGCTGTTTTTT
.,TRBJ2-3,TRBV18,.,CASSPEQDTQYF,TGTGCCAGCTCACCGGAACAAGATACGCAGTATTTT
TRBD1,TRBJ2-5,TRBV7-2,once,CASSSFLSGGAETQYF,TGTGCCAGCAGCTCCTTCTTATCAGGGGGCGCAGAGACCCAGTACTTC
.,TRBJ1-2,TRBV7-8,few,CASSLDSYGYTF,TGTGCCAGCAGCTTAGATAGCTATGGCTACACCTTC
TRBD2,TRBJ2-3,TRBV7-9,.,CASSLLTSGEPTDTQYF,TGTGCCAGCAGCTTATTGACTAGCGGGGAGCCCACAGATACGCAGTATTTT
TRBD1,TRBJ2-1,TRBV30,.,CAWRRAGGIDEQFF,TGTGCCTGGAGGCGGGCAGGGGGTATCGATGAGCAGTTCTTC
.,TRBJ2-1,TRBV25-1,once,CAGEQGAIHEQFF,TGTGCCGGGGAACAGGGAGCAATCCATGAGCAGTTCTTC
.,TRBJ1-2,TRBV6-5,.,CASNPAGGNGYTF,TGTGCCAGCAACCCCGCCGGGGGAAATGGCTACACCTTC
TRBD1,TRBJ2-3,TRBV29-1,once,CSVGTGLITDTQYF,TGCAGCGTCGGGACAGGGCTTATCACAGATACGCAGTATTTT
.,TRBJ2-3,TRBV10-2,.,CATRAVSGADTQYF,TGCGCCACCCGAGCGGTCTCGGGGGCAGATACGCAGTATTTT
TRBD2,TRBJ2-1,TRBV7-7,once,CASSRGLAGARNEQFF,TGTGCTAGCAGCCGGGGGCTAGCGGGAGCCCGCAATGAGCAGTTCTTC
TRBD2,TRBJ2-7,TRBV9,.,CASSVGASGSQEQYF,TGTGCCAGCAGCGTAGGGGCTAGCGGGAGTCAAGAGCAGTACTTC
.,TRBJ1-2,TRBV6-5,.,CASNGGAMGGYTF,TGTGCCAGCAACGGGGGCGCGATGGGTGGCTACACCTTC
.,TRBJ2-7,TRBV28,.,CASRTGSEQYF,TGTGCCAGCAGAACGGGGAGCGAGCAGTACTTC
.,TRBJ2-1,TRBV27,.,CASSSWEDEQFF,TGTGCCAGCAGTTCCTGGGAGGATGAGCAGTTCTTC